Below, 24 T cell receptor beta chains from the same sample are listed, as sequenced in a study of OX40 agonist ivuxolimab in advanced cancers. Clones were read by immunoSEQ multiplex PCR, and TCRdb kept only the in-frame ones, dropping some. The table has about 60,000 clones, 75% to 85% seen once. The sequences come from CD4+ or CD8+ T cells sorted from blood, collected in a trial of the OX40 agonist ivuxolimab. All receptors come from an adult with an advanced solid tumor such as melanoma, head and neck, liver or kidney cancer.

The CDR3 bases are TGTGCCTGGAGCGTCGGGGGCGGGGAAGAGACCCAGTACTTC. It yields the protein CAWSVGGGEETQYF. The chain has TRBV30 and TRBJ2-5, with D perhaps matching TRBD1 or TRBD2 (6 bases each). The CDR3 runs 14 residues. Germline V gives CDR1 GTSNPN, CDR2 SVGIG (reference sequence). With 3 bases removed from V and 3 bases from J, the gap between germline ends came to 14 bases.

The chain has TRBV29-1 and TRBJ2-1; TRBD2 aligns across 9 bases. CDR1 is SQVTM and CDR2 is ANQGSEA in the germline V gene. CDR3 length equals 14 residues. The V gene end was trimmed by 4 bases and the J gene end by 6 bases; junction bases not matched to a gene: 7. In DNA, the CDR3 is TGCAGCGTTGGGCCTAGCGGGATCGGCAATGAGCAGTTCTTC. It codes for CSVGPSGIGNEQFF.

The chain carries TRBV6-5 and TRBJ1-1; 7 nucleotides line up with TRBD1. The CDR3 contains 14 residues. V shed 5 bases, J shed 1 base, and the junction held 4 bases outside the gene matches. In germline, CDR1 is MNHEY, CDR2 SVGAGI. The CDR3 loop is CASSLTGRNTEAFF. CDR3 nucleotide sequence: TGTGCCAGCAGTCTGACAGGGCGGAACACTGAAGCTTTCTTT.

The rearrangement links TRBV7-6 to TRBJ1-6, with TRBD1 matching over 10 bases. J gave up 9 bases and V 2 bases, and 10 bases lay outside the gene matches. The CDR3 is 17 residues long. Germline CDR1 reads SGHVS; CDR2 reads FNYEAQ. The CDR3 sequence: CASSLSVGQGGTSPLHF. CDR3 nucleotide sequence: TGTGCCAGCAGCTTAAGTGTAGGACAGGGGGGGACTTCACCCCTCCACTTT.

Here the CDR3 reads CASSIEGPGWRVRETQYF. For the CDR3, the DNA is TGTGCCAGCAGCATCGAGGGTCCAGGGTGGAGGGTTAGGGAGACCCAGTACTTC. This chain uses TRBV11-1 with TRBJ2-5; weak D call: TRBD2 (6 bases). Germline V gives CDR1 SGHAT, CDR2 FQDESV (reference sequence). Trimming took 5 bases from V and 5 from J, leaving 27 bases between them. The CDR3 spans 18 residues.

This clone was counted once. The rearrangement joins TRBV6-5 to TRBJ1-2, with a weak D call TRBD1 (5 bases). CDR3 length: 14 amino acids. Germline CDR1 and CDR2: MNHEY and SVGAGI. The germline V and J ends were trimmed by 6 bases and 6 bases, with 17 bases remaining between them. The CDR3 sequence is CASSWDWGSHGYTF. The DNA of the CDR3 is TGTGCCAGCAGCTGGGACTGGGGGAGCCATGGCTACACCTTC.

The chain combines TRBV5-1 with TRBJ2-5, with TRBD1 as a possible D gene (5 bases). CDR1 and CDR2 (germline): SGHRS, YFSETQ. V lost 4 bases to trimming and J lost 2 bases, with 9 bases between them. The CDR3 extends over 13 amino acids. The CDR3 sequence: CASSPDNQETQYF. DNA of the CDR3: TGCGCCAGCAGCCCGGACAATCAAGAGACCCAGTACTTC.

The genes are TRBV19 and TRBJ2-6; D is ambiguous. CDR3 length equals 16 residues. The V end was cut by 5 bases, the J end by 0 bases, with 11 bases between. CDR1 is LNHDA, CDR2 SQIVND, per germline (reference sequence). The CDR3 DNA reads TGTGCCAGTAGTGAGTGGCAAAACTCTGGGGCCAACGTCCTGACTTTC. Translated: CASSEWQNSGANVLTF.

This clone has only one observation. The chain joins TRBV18 to TRBJ2-2; possibly TRBD2 for D (5 bases). The CDR3 loop spans 17 amino acids. Germline values: CDR1 KGHSH, CDR2 LQKENI. V was cut by 2 bases and J by 2 bases, with 15 bases left in between. CDR3: CASSPKAIGVNTGELFF. CDR3 in DNA: TGTGCCAGCTCACCAAAGGCAATCGGGGTCAACACCGGGGAGCTGTTTTTT.

The rearrangement links TRBV30 to TRBJ1-2; weak D call: TRBD1 (5 bases). The CDR3 is 14 residues long. CDR1 and CDR2 (germline): GTSNPN, SVGIG (reference sequence). V shed 4 bases and J shed 8 bases, with 20 bases lying between them. CDR3 sequence (DNA): TGTGCCTGGAACCCGGGGCGGGCGCCATGGGGCTACACCTTC. Translated: CAWNPGRAPWGYTF.

This clone was recorded a few times. This chain connects TRBV5-3 to TRBJ1-4; D unresolved. TRBV5-3 is designated an ORF whose function remains uncertain. Trimming left V 2 bases short and J 5 bases short, with 16 bases between. The CDR3 runs 16 residues. CDR3 in amino acids: CARSFWVTGGNEKLFF. The CDR3 DNA is TGTGCCAGAAGCTTTTGGGTTACGGGCGGCAATGAAAAACTGTTTTTT.

The chain employs TRBV7-9 and TRBJ2-7; D gene ambiguous. Germline values: CDR1 SEHNR, CDR2 FQNEAQ (reference sequence). With 1 base removed from V and 5 bases from J, the gap between germline ends came to 6 bases. The CDR3 runs to 12 residues. CDR3 nucleotide sequence: TGTGCCAGCAGCTTAGGGCTACACGAGCAGTACTTC. Amino acids: CASSLGLHEQYF.

The gene calls are TRBV10-2 and TRBJ1-2; D is possibly TRBD1 (5 bases). Trimming pared 4 bases from V and 8 bases from J, leaving 8 bases between. Germline values: CDR1 WSHSY, CDR2 SAAADI. CDR3 size: 11 residues. The CDR3: CASSGGDGYTF. Here the CDR3 DNA reads TGCGCCAGCAGTGGTGGGGACGGCTACACCTTC.

V and J are TRBV19 and TRBJ1-2, with D maybe TRBD1 (6 bases). The CDR3 is 15 residues long. The V gene's germline CDR1 is LNHDA and CDR2 SQIVND (reference sequence). The V and J ends lost 5 bases and 0 bases respectively, with 13 bases between them. CDR3 sequence reads: CASSDYRATNYGYTF. The CDR3 nucleotides are TGTGCCAGTAGTGATTACAGGGCCACTAACTATGGCTACACCTTC.

The gene calls are TRBV10-3 and TRBJ2-1; D possibly corresponds to TRBD2 (7 bases). The CDR3 covers 15 residues. Trimming left V 0 bases short and J 3 bases short, with 9 bases between. Germline V CDR1 and CDR2: ENHRY, SYGVKD. CDR3 loop: CAISESRGGYNEQFF. The CDR3 coding sequence is TGTGCCATCAGTGAGTCGAGGGGGGGCTACAATGAGCAGTTCTTC.

J is TRBJ2-5 and V is TRBV5-1; 8 bases are shared with TRBD2. V shed 4 bases, J shed 5 bases, and the junction held 4 bases outside the gene matches. The CDR3 extends over 13 amino acids. Germline-derived CDR1 and CDR2 are SGHRS and YFSETQ. CDR3 loop: CASSPGGDETQYF. CDR3 bases: TGCGCCAGCAGCCCCGGGGGGGACGAGACCCAGTACTTC. The whole variable domain, filled in from reference TRBV5-1 and TRBJ2-5, reads KAGVTQTPRYLIKTRGQQVTLSCSPISGHRSVSWYQQTPGQGLQFLFEYFSETQRNKGNFPGRFSGRQFSNSRSEMNVSTLELGDSALYLCASSPGGDETQYFGPGTRLLVL.

The chain combines TRBV11-2 with TRBJ2-7; tentatively, D is TRBD1 or TRBD2 (5 bases each). The CDR3 is 16 residues long. The germline gives CDR1 SGHAT, CDR2 FQNNGV. V was pared by 5 bases and J by 2 bases, with 19 bases between. In nucleotides, the CDR3 is TGTGCCAGCAGCCCGATTAAACGGGACGCGACCTACGAGCAGTACTTC. As protein: CASSPIKRDATYEQYF.

As DNA, the CDR3 is TGTGCCAGTAGTATAGATCTGTTTCAGCCCCAGCATTTT. Its translation is CASSIDLFQPQHF. This chain joins TRBV19 and TRBJ1-5; D uncertain. CDR1 and CDR2 from the germline V gene are LNHDA and SQIVND (reference sequence). CDR3 length: 13 residues. V lost 0 bases, J lost 6 bases, and 6 bases lay in between.

The V gene is TRBV29-1, the J gene TRBJ2-1, with a weak D call TRBD2 (6 bases). Trimming pared 6 bases from V and 6 bases from J, leaving 18 bases between. Germline V lookup: CDR1 SQVTM, CDR2 ANQGSEA. The CDR3 loop spans 14 amino acids. CDR3 sequence: CSVRGARGANEQFF. DNA of the CDR3: TGCAGCGTCCGAGGGGCGCGGGGAGCCAATGAGCAGTTCTTC.

V and J are TRBV5-1 and TRBJ2-2; D is unclear. Germline V gene data show CDR1 as SGHRS and CDR2 as YFSETQ. CDR3 length: 12 residues. Deletions cut 5 bases from V and 4 bases from J, with 6 bases between. This chain's CDR3 is CASSRVTGELFF. Written as DNA, the CDR3 is TGCGCCAGCAGTCGGGTCACCGGGGAGCTGTTTTTT.

The chain carries TRBV6-6 and TRBJ2-7; unclear D gene. The germline gives CDR1 MNHNY, CDR2 SVGAGI (reference sequence). There are 12 residues in the CDR3. V was cut by 5 bases and J by 6 bases, with 11 bases left in between. CDR3 sequence: CASSPQYGEQYF. CDR3 DNA: TGTGCCAGCAGTCCACAGTATGGCGAGCAGTACTTC.

This sequence joins TRBV4-1 and TRBJ1-3; D is uncertain. CDR3 size: 20 residues. With 7 bases removed from V and 0 bases from J, the gap between germline ends came to 28 bases. The germline V gene encodes CDR1 MGHRA and CDR2 YSYEKL. In nucleotides, the CDR3 is TGCGCCAGCAAACAAGATCGGAATGGTGCGGATTTAAGCTCTGGAAACACCATATATTTT. Amino acids: CASKQDRNGADLSSGNTIYF.

This clone was counted between two and nine times. The chain has TRBV7-6 and TRBJ1-5, with D possibly matching TRBD1 (6 bases). This CDR3 is built from 13 residues. From germline, CDR1 is SGHVS and CDR2 FNYEAQ. The V end was cut by 5 bases, the J end by 5 bases, with 10 bases between. The CDR3 protein is CASSPRQDQPQHF. CDR3 in DNA: TGTGCCAGCAGCCCTCGACAGGATCAGCCCCAGCATTTT.

The chain combines TRBV15 with TRBJ1-1; D is unresolved. The germline V gene encodes CDR1 LNHNV and CDR2 YYDKDF (reference sequence). Trimming removed 5 bases from V and 3 bases from J, with 4 bases in between. The CDR3 has 11 residues. The CDR3 spells CATSGYTEAFF. The CDR3 DNA sequence: TGTGCCACCAGCGGGTACACTGAAGCTTTCTTT.